A single sample is the source of the 3 T cell receptor beta chains below, sequenced in a study of T cell responses to AZD1222 COVID-19 vaccine. Measured with immunoSEQ multiplex PCR; TCRdb has only the in-frame clones, and not every one. The data hold about 150,000 clones, with roughly nine tenths observed a single time. The sample consisted of peripheral blood, taken after recovery from COVID-19. The source is an adult who had recovered from COVID-19.

The gene calls are TRBV25-1 and TRBJ1-1; D may be TRBD1 (5 bases). The V gene's germline CDR1 is MGHDK and CDR2 SYGVNS. The CDR3 has 17 amino acids. V lost 2 bases and J lost 0, with 16 bases in between. The CDR3 region has the DNA TGTGCCAGCAGTGAAGGGGGACGGACGCCGATGAACACTGAAGCTTTCTTT. Its protein product is CASSEGGRTPMNTEAFF.

This chain connects TRBV7-9 to TRBJ2-2; no clear D gene. Germline V gene lookup returns CDR1 SEHNR and CDR2 FQNEAQ (reference sequence). V was cut by 7 bases and J by 8 bases, with 17 bases left in between. The CDR3 has 14 amino acids. The CDR3 spells CASTAIGPGGELFF. CDR3 sequence (DNA): TGTGCCAGCACCGCCATTGGCCCCGGTGGGGAGCTGTTTTTT.

CDR3 sequence reads: CASRSPVGLARYNEQFF. CDR3 nucleotides: TGTGCCAGCAGATCCCCGGTAGGACTAGCGCGTTACAATGAGCAGTTCTTC. V usage is TRBV28 and J usage is TRBJ2-1, with 9 bases that match TRBD2. This CDR3 has 17 residues. J gave up 4 bases and V 6 bases, and 13 bases lay outside the gene matches. Germline CDR1 MDHEN, CDR2 SYDVKM.